Below, 6 T cell receptor beta chains from the same sample are listed, as sequenced in a study of blood T cell repertoires in COVID-19. Repertoires were generated with immunoSEQ multiplex PCR, while TCRdb's copy carries only in-frame clones and drops some. The profile shows approximately 270,000 clones, 88% of them singletons. Sequenced: peripheral blood. These receptors were taken from a woman in her twenties or thirties with COVID-19, enrolled during active disease.

This clone was seen just once. This chain joins TRBV7-8 and TRBJ1-2; maybe TRBD1 (6 bases). This CDR3 contains 12 residues. From germline, CDR1 is SGHVS and CDR2 FQNEAQ. Trimming pared 11 bases from V and 6 bases from J, leaving 16 bases between. The CDR3 here is CAGGGGSDGYTF. CDR3 bases: TGTGCCGGCGGGGGGGGCTCGGATGGCTACACCTTC.

This clone is a singleton in its sample. J is TRBJ1-5 and V is TRBV6-5; D is ambiguous. Trimming stripped 0 bases from V and 0 bases from J, with 9 bases between. Germline assignment: CDR1 MNHEY and CDR2 SVGAGI. CDR3 size: 16 residues. The CDR3 loop reads CASSYSPGNSNQPQHF. CDR3 in DNA: TGTGCCAGCAGTTACTCTCCGGGGAATAGCAATCAGCCCCAGCATTTT.

The chain has TRBV10-1 and TRBJ2-2; 7 nucleotides agree with TRBD1. CDR3 length: 14 residues. Germline trimming cut 6 bases from V and 3 bases from J; bases unmatched to any gene: 4. Germline V gene lookup returns CDR1 WNHNN and CDR2 SYGVQD (reference sequence). The CDR3 is CASRTGWDTGELFF. The CDR3 nucleotides are TGCGCCAGCAGGACAGGGTGGGACACCGGGGAGCTGTTTTTT.

V gene TRBV7-2 combines with J gene TRBJ2-7, with D maybe TRBD2 (8 bases). Germline loops: CDR1 SGHTA, CDR2 FQGNSA. V was clipped by 4 bases and J by 7 bases, with 23 bases between them. The CDR3 consists of 16 residues. The CDR3 spells CASSSGGGFGTEEQYF. The CDR3 coding sequence is TGTGCCAGCAGCTCGGGAGGGGGGTTCGGGACAGAGGAGCAGTACTTC.

Written as DNA, the CDR3 is TGCGCCAGCAGCCAAGAACCAGAATCTAACTATGGCTACACCTTC. Amino acids: CASSQEPESNYGYTF. The chain couples TRBV4-3 to TRBJ1-2; no definite D call. V was trimmed by 0 bases and J by 0 bases, leaving 8 bases between them. Germline assignment: CDR1 LGHNA and CDR2 YSLEER. The CDR3 runs 15 residues.

The rearrangement links TRBV6-4 to TRBJ1-2; no reliable D call. This CDR3 spans 17 amino acids. V gave up 6 bases and J gave up 2 bases, with 22 bases separating them. The germline CDR1 and CDR2 sequences are MRHNA and SNTAGT. CDR3 DNA sequence: TGTGCCAGCAGCGCCCGGTACGGAGCCTCTTTAAACTATGGCTACACCTTC. Translating it yields CASSARYGASLNYGYTF.